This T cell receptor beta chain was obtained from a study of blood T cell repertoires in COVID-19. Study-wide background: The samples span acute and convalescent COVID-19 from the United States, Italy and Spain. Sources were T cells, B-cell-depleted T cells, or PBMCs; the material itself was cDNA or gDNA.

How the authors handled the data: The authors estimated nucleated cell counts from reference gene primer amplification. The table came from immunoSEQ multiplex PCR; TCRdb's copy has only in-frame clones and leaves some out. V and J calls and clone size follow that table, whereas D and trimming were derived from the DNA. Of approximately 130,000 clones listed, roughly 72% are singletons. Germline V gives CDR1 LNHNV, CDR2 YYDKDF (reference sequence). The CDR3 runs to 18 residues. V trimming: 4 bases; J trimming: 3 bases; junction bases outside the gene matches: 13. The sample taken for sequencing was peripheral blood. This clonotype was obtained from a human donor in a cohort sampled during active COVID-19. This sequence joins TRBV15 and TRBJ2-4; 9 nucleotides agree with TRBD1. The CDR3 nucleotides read TGTGCCACCAGCACCCCGGGCGGACAGGGGCAGGACAAAAACATTCAGTACTTC. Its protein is CATSTPGGQGQDKNIQYF. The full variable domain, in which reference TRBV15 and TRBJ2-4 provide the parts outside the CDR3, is DAMVIQNPRYQVTQFGKPVTLSCSQTLNHNVMYWYQQKSSQAPKLLFHYYDKDFNNEADTPDNFQSRRPNTSFCFLDIRSPGLGDTAMYLCATSTPGGQGQDKNIQYFGAGTRLSVL.